This T cell receptor beta chain was recovered during a study of regulatory T cells in long-lasting Graves disease (dated by TCRdb to 2020 to 2023). In the study overall: In the newly diagnosed Graves' disease group, patients had been taking antithyroid drugs for less than 3 months. A total of 35 or so samples were covered by TCR sequencing, comprising around 13 persistent and 20 or so newly diagnosed Graves' disease patients. The study was conducted in China and was registered as a clinical trial. Peripheral blood TCR sequencing and RNA sequencing compared persistent Graves' disease patients with newly diagnosed Graves' disease patients. The study at large found these results: Lower TCR Shannon entropy and fewer highly expanded clones were observed in persistent Graves' disease patients than in newly diagnosed patients, which suggested clonal expansion. Only the TCR beta chain was sequenced and analyzed. TRBV28, TRBJ1-2 and TRBJ2-5 were preferentially used in persistent disease, while TRBV20-1 and TRBJ2-1 were favored in newly diagnosed disease. The authors noted that the small sample size was a limitation that may lower accuracy. Persistent patients shared more public clonotypes among themselves (roughly 2,700) than newly diagnosed patients did (over 900). Because the primary lesion, thyroid tissue, could not be accessed, the study looked at peripheral blood alone.

The method behind the library was multiplex PCR. The listed sequencing device is Illumina HiSeq 4000. TCR beta libraries were built with iRepertoire HTBI primers and Arm-PCR amplification of CDR3 regions. PCR products were gel purified before sequencing. Per the authors' processing: Gene usage analysis of CDR3 amino acid clonotypes used the roughly 60 TRBV and approximately 13 TRBJ segments found across samples. COPE and FqMerger were used to merge filtered high-quality paired reads into contigs. Contigs were aligned with BLAST to IMGT TRBV, TRBD and TRBJ reference genes, and CDR3 was defined per IMGT. Any clonotype with a frequency above 0.1% was classified as a highly expanded clone. Repertoire diversity was measured by Shannon entropy, and V-J evenness by the Gini coefficient. A clonotype found in more than one individual was treated as public. Through fastp at Q25 and MiXCR, TCRdb rebuilt clones from the public reads, retaining in-frame beta chains. Each entry merges the rows of one CDR3 protein and shows their most common DNA and genes. The V and J calls, along with clone size, are taken from TCRdb and not from the paper's own processing. The sample contains fewer than 500,000 distinct CDR3 sequences, 15% to 20% of them found a single time. More than 10% of the sample comes from the top ten.

This clonotype was observed many times. This clone's antigen is unknown. There are no base qualities to consult, and no much larger clone falls within one base. Read against the paper, the sample's time point label means: newly diagnosed GD, antithyroid drugs for less than 3 months. For both TCR sequencing and RNA sequencing, RNA was extracted from PBMCs in TRIzol. The diagnosis of Graves' disease followed American Thyroid Association guidelines. Patients were recruited from an endocrinology department in Xi'an, China. Each patient gave about 9.1 milliliters of peripheral blood, collected in an EDTA anticoagulant tube. Ficoll Paque Plus density gradient separation was used to isolate PBMCs, and no further T cell sorting was done. An Agilent 2100 Bioanalyzer and agarose gel were used to assess RNA quality, and a NanoDrop 2000 was used to measure RNA concentration. CDR1 and CDR2 (MDHEN, SYDVKM) derive from the germline V gene. CDR3 length: 15 amino acids, cysteine to phenylalanine. The read is trimmed to its CDR3 DNA, 45 bases read in frame from base 1. Germline trimming: 4 bases from V, 7 bases from J; junction bases outside gene matches: 8.

These data were likewise used in another study, on T cells in Graves' hyperthyroidism and ophthalmopathy. As the second study states: Stable Graves' hyperthyroidism was defined as no progression to ophthalmopathy during 18 months of follow-up. Hyperthyroidism patients were aged 18 to 65 years and newly diagnosed, with disease duration of less than 2 months. Any patient with an uncontrolled infection, another autoimmune disease, pregnancy or lactation was excluded. Diagnoses relied on clinical symptoms, serum thyroxine and TRAb, thyroid ultrasound and orbital computed tomography. The first round of RT-PCR for the TCR CDR3 was performed with the HTBI primer set and the Qiagen OneStep RT-PCR kit. Blood samples also contained most of the expanded thyroid clonotypes (frequency above 0.001), which suggests that blood repertoires may reflect thyroid immune responses. Ophthalmopathy was separated from stable hyperthyroidism by a 13 V-J signature model, with over 85% sensitivity and approximately 81% specificity obtained in cross-validation and 80%/75% obtained in testing. In validation, the model predicted progression to ophthalmopathy a median of 6.5 months before onset, with approximately 71% sensitivity and 72.22% specificity. TCR V-J signatures able to tell the groups apart were searched for in a discovery cohort of 90 to 100 patients, of whom about 40 had Graves' ophthalmopathy and under 65 had stable Graves' hyperthyroidism. Whether ophthalmopathy could be predicted prospectively was tested in an independent validation cohort made up of some 20 hyperthyroidism patients plus 17 patients who later progressed to ophthalmopathy. The 80 to 100 discovery patients were randomly divided into training and test sets at a 7:3 ratio. In addition, the study compared T-cell repertoires in thyroid tissue and in blood from about 6 Graves' hyperthyroidism patients. After sampling, hyperthyroidism patients received methimazole starting at 30 mg daily, and ophthalmopathy patients received high-dose intravenous methylprednisolone. Libraries were constructed in a second round of multiplex PCR, after which size selection and purification were performed. Paired-end sequencing of the libraries was performed with 100 bp reads on an Illumina HiSeq2000. SOAPnuke was used to process the raw data, throwing out any read that contained adapters or uncalled bases, had a mean Phred below 15, or lacked an exact constant-primer or identifier match. COPE v1.2.5 was used to merge the high-quality paired reads, and each unique nucleotide sequence was defined as a clonotype. MiTCR v1.1 was used to align clonotypes to the IMGT TRBV, TRBD and TRBJ reference segments. The analysis included only V-J combinations with a frequency above 0.0001, which together covered around 99% of the repertoires. A TCS score was defined as the ratio between F50 (clonal expansion) and ExV (chaos), using BLOSUM62-based TCRdist between CDR3 peptides within each V-J. Welch's t-statistics and random forest reduced 500 to 550 V-J features to some 14, which were used in a naive Bayes classifier (R e1071). No statistical method was used to set the sample size in advance, and investigators knew the group allocation. TCR Vbeta CDR3 sequencing of some 140 peripheral blood samples (under 45 ophthalmopathy, about 80 hyperthyroidism and 17 progressor patients) is reported in the paper.

This clonotype was sampled from a man aged 35-49 years with Graves disease. Donor details come from another sample of the same person, matched by shared clones. The specimen comprised peripheral blood mononuclear cells (PBMCs), sampled at new diagnosis, from a patient treated with antithyroid drugs. Recombination linked TRBV28 to TRBJ1-2; 11 central bases correspond to TRBD1. The sequenced DNA is TGTGCCAGCAGTTCGGACAGGGGGCCGTGGTTTGGCTACACCTTC. Translation gives CASSSDRGPWFGYTF.